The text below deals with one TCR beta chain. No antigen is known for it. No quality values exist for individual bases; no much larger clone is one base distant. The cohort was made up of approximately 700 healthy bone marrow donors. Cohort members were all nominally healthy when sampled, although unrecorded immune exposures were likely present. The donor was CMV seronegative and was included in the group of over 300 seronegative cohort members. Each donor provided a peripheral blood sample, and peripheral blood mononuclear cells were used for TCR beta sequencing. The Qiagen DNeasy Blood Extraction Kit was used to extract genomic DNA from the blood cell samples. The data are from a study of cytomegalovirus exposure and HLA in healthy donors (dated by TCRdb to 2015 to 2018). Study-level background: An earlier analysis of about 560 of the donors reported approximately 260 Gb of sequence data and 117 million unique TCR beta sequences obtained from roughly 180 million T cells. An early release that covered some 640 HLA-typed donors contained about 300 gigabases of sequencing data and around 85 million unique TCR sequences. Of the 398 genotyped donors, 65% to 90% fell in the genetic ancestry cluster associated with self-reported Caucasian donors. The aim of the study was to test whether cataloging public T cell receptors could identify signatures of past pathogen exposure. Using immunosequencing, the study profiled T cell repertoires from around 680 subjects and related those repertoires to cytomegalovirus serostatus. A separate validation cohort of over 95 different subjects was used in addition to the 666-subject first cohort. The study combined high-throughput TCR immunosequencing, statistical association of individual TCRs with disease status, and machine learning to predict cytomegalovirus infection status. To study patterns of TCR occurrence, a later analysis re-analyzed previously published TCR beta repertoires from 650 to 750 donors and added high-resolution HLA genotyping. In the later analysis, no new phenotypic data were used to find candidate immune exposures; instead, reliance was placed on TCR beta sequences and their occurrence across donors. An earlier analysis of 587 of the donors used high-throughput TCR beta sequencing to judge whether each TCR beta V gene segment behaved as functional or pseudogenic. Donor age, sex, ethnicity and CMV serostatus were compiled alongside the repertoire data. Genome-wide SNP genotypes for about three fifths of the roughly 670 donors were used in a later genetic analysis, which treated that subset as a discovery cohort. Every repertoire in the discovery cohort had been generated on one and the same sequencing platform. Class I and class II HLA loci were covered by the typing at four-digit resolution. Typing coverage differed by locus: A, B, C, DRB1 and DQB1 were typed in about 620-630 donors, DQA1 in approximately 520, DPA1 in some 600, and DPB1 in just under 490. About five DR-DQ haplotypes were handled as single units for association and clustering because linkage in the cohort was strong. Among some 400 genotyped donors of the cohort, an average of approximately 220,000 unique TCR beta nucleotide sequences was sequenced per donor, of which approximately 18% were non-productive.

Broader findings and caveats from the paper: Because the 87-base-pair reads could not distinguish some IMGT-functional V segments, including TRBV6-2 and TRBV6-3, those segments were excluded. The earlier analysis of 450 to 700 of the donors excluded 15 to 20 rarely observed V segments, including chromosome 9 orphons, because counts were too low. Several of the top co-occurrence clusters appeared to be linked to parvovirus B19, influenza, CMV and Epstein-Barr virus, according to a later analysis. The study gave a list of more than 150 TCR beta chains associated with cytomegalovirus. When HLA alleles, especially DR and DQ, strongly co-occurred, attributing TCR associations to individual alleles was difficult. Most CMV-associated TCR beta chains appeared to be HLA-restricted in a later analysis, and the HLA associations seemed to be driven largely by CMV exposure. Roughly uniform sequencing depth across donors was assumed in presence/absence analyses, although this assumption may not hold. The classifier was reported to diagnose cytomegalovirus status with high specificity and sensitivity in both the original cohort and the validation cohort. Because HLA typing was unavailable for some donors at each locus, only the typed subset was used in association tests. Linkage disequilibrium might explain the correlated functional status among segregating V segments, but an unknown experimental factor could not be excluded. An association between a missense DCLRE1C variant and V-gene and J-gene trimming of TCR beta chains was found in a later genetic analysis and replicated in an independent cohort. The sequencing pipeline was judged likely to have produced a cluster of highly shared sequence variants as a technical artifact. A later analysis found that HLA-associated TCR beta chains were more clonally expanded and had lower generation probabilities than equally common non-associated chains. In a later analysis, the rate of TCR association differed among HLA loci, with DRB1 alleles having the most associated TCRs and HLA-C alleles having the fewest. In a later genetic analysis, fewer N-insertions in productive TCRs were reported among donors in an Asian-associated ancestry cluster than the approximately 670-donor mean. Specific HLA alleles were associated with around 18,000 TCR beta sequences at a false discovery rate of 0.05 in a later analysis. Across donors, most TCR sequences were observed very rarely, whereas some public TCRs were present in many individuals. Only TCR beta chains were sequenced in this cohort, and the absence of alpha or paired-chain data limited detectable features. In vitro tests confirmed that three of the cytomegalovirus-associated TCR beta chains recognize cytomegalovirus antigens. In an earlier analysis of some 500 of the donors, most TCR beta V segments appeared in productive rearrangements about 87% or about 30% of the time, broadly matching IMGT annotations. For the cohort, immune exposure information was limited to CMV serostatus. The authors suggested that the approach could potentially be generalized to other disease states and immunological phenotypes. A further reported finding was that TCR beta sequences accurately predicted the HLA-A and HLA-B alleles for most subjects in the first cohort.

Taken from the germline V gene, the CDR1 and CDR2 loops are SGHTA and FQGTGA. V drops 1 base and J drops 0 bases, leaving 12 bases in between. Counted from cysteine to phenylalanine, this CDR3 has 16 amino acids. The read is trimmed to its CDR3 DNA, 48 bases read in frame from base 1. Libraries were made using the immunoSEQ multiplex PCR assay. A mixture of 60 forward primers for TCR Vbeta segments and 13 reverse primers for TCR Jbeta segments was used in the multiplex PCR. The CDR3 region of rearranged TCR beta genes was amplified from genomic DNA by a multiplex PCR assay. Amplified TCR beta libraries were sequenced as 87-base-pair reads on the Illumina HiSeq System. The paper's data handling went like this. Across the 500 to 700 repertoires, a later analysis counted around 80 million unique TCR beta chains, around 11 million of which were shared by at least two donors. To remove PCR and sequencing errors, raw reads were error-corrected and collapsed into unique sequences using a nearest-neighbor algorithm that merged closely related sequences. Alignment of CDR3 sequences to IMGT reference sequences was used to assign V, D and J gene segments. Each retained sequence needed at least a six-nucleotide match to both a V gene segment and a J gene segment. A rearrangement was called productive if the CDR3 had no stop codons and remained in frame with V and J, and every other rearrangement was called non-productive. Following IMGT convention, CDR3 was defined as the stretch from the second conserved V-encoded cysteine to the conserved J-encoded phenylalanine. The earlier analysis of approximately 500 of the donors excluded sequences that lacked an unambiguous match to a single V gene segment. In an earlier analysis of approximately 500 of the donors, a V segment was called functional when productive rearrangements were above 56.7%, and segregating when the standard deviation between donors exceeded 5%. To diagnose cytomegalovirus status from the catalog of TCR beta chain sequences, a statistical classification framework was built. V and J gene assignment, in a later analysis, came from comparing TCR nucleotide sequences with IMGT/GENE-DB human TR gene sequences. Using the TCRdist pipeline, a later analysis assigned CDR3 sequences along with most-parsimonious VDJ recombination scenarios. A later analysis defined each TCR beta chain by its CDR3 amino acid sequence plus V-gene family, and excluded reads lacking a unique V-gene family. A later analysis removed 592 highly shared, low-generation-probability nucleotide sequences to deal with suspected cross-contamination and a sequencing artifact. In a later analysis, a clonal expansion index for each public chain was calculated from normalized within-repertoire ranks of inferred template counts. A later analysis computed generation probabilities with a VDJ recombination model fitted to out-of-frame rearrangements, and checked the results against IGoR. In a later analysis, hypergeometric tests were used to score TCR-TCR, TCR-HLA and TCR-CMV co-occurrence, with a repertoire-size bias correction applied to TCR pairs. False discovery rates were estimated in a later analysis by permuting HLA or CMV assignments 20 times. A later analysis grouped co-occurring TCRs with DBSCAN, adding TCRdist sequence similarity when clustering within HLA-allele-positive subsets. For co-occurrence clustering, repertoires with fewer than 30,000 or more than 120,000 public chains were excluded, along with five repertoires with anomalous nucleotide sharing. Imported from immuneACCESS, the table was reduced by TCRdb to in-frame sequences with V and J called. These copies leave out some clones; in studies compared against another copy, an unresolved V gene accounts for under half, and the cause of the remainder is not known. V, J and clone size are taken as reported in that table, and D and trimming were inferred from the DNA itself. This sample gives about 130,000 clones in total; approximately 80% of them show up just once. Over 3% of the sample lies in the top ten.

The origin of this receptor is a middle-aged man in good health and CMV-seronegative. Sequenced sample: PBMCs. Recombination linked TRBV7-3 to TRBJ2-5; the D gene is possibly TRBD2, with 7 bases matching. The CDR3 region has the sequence CASSLNAGANQETQYF. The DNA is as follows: TGTGCCAGCAGCTTAAATGCGGGGGCCAACCAAGAGACCCAGTACTTC. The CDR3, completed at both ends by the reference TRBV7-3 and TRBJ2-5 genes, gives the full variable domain GAGVSQTPSNKVTEKGKYVELRCDPISGHTALYWYRQSLGQGPEFLIYFQGTGAADDSGLPNDRFFAVRPEGSVSTLKIQRTERGDSAVYLCASSLNAGANQETQYFGPGTRLLVL.